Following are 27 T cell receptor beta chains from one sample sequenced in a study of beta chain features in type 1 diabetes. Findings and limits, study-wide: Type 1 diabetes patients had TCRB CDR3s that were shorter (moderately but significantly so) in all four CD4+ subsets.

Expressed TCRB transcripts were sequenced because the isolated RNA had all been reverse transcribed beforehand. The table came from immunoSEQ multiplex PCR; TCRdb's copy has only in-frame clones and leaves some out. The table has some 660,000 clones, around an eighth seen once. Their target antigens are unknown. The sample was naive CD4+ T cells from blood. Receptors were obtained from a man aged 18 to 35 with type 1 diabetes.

This chain's CDR3 is CAWSTGLNTEAFF. The CDR3 DNA is TGTGCCTGGAGTACGGGGTTGAACACTGAAGCTTTCTTT. This sequence joins TRBV30 and TRBJ1-1; D unresolved. This CDR3 contains 13 residues. The germline V and J ends were trimmed by 2 bases and 0 bases, with 7 bases remaining between them. Germline loops: CDR1 GTSNPN, CDR2 SVGIG (reference sequence).

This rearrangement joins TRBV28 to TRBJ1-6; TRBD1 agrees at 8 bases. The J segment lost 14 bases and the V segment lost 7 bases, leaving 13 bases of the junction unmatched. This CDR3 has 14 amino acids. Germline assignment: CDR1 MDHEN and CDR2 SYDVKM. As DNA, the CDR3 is TGTGCCAGCACTAGGCCAGGGGGCGGTAGGGCCCTCCACTTT. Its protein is CASTRPGGGRALHF. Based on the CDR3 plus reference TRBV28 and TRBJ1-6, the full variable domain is DVKVTQSSRYLVKRTGEKVFLECVQDMDHENMFWYRQDPGLGLRLIYFSYDVKMKEKGDIPEGYSVSREKKERFSLILESASTNQTSMYLCASTRPGGGRALHFGNGTRLTVT.

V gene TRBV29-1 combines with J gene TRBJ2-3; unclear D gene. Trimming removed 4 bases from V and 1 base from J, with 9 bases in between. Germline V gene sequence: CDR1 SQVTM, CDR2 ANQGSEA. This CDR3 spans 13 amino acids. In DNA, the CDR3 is TGCAGCGTTGGACTCGGTCGCACAGATACGCAGTATTTT. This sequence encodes CSVGLGRTDTQYF.

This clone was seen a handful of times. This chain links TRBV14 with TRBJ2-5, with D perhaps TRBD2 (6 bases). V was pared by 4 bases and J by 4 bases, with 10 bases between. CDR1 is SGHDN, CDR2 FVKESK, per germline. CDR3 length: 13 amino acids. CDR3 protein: CASSPRGLETQYF. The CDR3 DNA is TGTGCCAGCAGCCCGCGGGGACTAGAGACCCAGTACTTC.

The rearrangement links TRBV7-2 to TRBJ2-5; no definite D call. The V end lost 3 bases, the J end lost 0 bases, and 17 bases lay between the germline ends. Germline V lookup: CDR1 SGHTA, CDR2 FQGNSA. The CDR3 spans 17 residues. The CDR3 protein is CASSLVAETWDQETQYF. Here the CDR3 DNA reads TGTGCCAGCAGCTTGGTCGCCGAGACATGGGACCAAGAGACCCAGTACTTC.

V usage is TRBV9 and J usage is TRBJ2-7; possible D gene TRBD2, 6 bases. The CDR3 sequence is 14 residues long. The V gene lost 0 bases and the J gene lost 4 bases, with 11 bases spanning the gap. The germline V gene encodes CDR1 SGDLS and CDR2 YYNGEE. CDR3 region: CASSVGPRGYEQYF. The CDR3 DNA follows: TGTGCCAGCAGCGTAGGCCCCCGGGGGTACGAGCAGTACTTC.

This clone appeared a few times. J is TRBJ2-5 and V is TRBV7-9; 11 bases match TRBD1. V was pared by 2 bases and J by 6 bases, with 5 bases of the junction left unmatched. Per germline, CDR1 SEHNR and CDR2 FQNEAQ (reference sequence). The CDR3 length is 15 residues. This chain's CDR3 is CASSLFGTGGKTQYF. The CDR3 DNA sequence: TGTGCCAGCAGCTTATTTGGGACAGGGGGAAAGACCCAGTACTTC. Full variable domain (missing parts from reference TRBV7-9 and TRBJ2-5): DTGVSQNPRHKITKRGQNVTFRCDPISEHNRLYWYRQTLGQGPEFLTYFQNEAQLEKSRLLSDRFSAERPKGSFSTLEIQRTEQGDSAMYLCASSLFGTGGKTQYFGPGTRLLVL.

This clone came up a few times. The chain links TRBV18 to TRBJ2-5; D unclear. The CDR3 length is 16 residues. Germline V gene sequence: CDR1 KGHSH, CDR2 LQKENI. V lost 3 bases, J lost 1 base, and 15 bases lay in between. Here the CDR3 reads CASSPRRLLGQETQYF. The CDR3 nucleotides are TGTGCCAGCTCACCCAGACGGCTGTTGGGCCAAGAGACCCAGTACTTC.

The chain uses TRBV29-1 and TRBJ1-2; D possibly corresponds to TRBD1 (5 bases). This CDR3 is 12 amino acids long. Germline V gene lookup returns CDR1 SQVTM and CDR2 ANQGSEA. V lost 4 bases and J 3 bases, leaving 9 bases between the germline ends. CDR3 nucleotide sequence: TGCAGCGTTGCTCGGGGCGACTATGGCTACACCTTC. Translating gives CSVARGDYGYTF. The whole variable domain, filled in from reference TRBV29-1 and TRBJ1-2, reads SAVISQKPSRDICQRGTSLTIQCQVDSQVTMMFWYRQQPGQSLTLIATANQGSEATYESGFVIDKFPISRPNLTFSTLTVSNMSPEDSSIYLCSVARGDYGYTFGSGTRLTVV.

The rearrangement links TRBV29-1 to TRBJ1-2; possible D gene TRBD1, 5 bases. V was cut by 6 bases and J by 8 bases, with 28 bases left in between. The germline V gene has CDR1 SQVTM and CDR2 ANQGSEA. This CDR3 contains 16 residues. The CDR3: CSVLPPGLQALGGYTF. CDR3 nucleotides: TGCAGCGTCCTCCCCCCCGGGCTACAGGCTTTAGGGGGCTACACCTTC.

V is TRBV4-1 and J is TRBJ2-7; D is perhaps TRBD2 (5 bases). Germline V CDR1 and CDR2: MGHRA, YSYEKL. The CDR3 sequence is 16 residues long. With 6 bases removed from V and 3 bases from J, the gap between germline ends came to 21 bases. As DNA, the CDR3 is TGCGCCAGCAGACTTTTTGTTGGACTCCCGGACTACGAGCAGTACTTC. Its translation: CASRLFVGLPDYEQYF.

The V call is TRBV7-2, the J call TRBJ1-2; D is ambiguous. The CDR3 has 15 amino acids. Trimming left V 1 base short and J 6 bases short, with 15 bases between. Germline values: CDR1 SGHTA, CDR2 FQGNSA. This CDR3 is CASSLDPRGSNGYTF. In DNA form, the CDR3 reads TGTGCCAGCAGCTTAGATCCCCGGGGATCGAATGGCTACACCTTC. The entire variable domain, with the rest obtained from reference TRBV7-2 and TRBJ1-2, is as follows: GAGVSQSPSNKVTEKGKDVELRCDPISGHTALYWYRQSLGQGLEFLIYFQGNSAPDKSGLPSDRFSAERTGGSVSTLTIQRTQQEDSAVYLCASSLDPRGSNGYTFGSGTRLTVV.

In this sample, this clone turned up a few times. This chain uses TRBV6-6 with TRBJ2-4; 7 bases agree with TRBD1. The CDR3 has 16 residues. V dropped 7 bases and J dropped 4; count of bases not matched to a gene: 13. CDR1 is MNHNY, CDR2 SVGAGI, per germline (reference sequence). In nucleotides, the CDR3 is TGTGCCAGCACCCCTAACGCCGGGGACAGTAAAAACATTCAGTACTTC. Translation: CASTPNAGDSKNIQYF.

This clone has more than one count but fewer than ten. The CDR3 loop reads CSARDYYQETQYF. CDR3 bases: TGCAGCGCGAGGGACTACTACCAAGAGACCCAGTACTTC. V usage is TRBV29-1 and J usage is TRBJ2-5; 7 positions match TRBD2. CDR3 length equals 13 residues. Germline V gene data show CDR1 as SQVTM and CDR2 as ANQGSEA. V shed 7 bases, J shed 0 bases, and the junction held 5 bases outside the gene matches.

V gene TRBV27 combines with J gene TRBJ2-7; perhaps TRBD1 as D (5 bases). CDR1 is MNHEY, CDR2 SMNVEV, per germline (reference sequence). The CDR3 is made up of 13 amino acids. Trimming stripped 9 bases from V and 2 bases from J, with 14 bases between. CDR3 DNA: TGTGCCAGTCGACCCCTGGACACCTACGAGCAGTACTTC. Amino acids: CASRPLDTYEQYF.

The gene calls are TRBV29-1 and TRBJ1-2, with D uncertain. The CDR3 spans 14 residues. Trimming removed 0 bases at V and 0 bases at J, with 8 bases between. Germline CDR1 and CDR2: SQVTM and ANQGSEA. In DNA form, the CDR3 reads TGCAGCGTTGAAGACACGGTCTCTAACTATGGCTACACCTTC. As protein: CSVEDTVSNYGYTF.

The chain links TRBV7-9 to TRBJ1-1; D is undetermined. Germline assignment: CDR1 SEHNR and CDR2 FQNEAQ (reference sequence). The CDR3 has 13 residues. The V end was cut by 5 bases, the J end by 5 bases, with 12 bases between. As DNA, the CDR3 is TGTGCCAGCAGCGCCAACGCGGGGACTGAAGCTTTCTTT. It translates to CASSANAGTEAFF. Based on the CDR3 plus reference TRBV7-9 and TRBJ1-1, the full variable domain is DTGVSQNPRHKITKRGQNVTFRCDPISEHNRLYWYRQTLGQGPEFLTYFQNEAQLEKSRLLSDRFSAERPKGSFSTLEIQRTEQGDSAMYLCASSANAGTEAFFGQGTRLTVV.

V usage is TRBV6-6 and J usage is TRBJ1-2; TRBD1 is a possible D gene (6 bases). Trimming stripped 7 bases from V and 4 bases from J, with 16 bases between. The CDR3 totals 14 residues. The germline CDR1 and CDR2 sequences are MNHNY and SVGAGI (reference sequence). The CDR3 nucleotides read TGTGCCAGCACCAAACAGGACAGCCCCTATGGCTACACCTTC. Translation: CASTKQDSPYGYTF.

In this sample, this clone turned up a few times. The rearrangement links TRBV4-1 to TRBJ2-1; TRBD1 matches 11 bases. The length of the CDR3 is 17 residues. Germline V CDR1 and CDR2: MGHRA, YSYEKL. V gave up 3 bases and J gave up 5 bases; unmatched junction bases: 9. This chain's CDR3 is CASSQQRRDRGDNEQFF. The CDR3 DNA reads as TGCGCCAGCAGCCAGCAACGGAGGGACAGGGGGGACAATGAGCAGTTCTTC.

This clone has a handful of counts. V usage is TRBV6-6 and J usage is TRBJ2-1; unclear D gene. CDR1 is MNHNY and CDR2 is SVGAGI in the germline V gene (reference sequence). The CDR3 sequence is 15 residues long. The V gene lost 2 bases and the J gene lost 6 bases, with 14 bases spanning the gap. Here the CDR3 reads CASSYTPPPTNEQFF. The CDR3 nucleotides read TGTGCCAGCAGTTACACGCCCCCCCCCACCAATGAGCAGTTCTTC.

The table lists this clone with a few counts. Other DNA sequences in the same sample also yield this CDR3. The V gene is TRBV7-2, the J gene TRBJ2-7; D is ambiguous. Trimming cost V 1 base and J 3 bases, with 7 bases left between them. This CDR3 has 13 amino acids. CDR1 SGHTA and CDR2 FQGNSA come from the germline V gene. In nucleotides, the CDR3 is TGTGCCAGCAGCTTAGGGTCCTTCTACGAGCAGTACTTC. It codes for CASSLGSFYEQYF.

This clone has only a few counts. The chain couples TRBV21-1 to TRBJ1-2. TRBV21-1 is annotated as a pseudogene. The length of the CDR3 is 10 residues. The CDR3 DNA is TGTGCCAGCAGCAGTGCTCACTACACCTTC. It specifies CASSSAHYTF.

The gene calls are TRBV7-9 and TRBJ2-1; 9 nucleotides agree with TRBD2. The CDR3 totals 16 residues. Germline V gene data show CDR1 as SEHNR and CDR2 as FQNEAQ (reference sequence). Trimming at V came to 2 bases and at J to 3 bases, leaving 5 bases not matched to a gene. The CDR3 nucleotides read TGTGCCAGCAGCTTAATCGCGGGAGGGATCTACAATGAGCAGTTCTTC. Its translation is CASSLIAGGIYNEQFF.

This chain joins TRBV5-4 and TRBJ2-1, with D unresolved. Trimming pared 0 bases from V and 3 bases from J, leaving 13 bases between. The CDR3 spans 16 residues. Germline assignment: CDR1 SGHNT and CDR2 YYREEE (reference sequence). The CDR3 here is CASSLDPKSRYNEQFF. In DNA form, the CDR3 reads TGTGCCAGCAGCTTGGATCCCAAATCGCGCTACAATGAGCAGTTCTTC.

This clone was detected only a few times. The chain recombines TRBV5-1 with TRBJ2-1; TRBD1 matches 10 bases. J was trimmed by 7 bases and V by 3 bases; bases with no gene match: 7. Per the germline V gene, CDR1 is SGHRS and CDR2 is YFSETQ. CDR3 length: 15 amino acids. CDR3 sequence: CASSSSGTGVNEQFF. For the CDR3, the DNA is TGCGCCAGCAGCTCGTCCGGGACAGGGGTGAATGAGCAGTTCTTC.

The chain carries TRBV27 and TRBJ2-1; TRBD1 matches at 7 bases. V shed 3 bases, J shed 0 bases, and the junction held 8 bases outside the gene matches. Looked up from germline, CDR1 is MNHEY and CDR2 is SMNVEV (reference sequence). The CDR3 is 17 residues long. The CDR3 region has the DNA TGTGCCAGCAGTTTCTCCCACAGGGGCCGCTCCTACAATGAGCAGTTCTTC. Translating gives CASSFSHRGRSYNEQFF.

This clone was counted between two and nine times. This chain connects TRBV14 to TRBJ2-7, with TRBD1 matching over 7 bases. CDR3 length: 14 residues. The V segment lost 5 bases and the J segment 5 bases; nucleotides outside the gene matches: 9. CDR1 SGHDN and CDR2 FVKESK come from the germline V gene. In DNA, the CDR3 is TGTGCCAGCAGCTTCCACAGGGGAGCCCACGAGCAGTACTTC. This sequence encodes CASSFHRGAHEQYF. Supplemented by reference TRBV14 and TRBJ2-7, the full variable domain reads EAGVTQFPSHSVIEKGQTVTLRCDPISGHDNLYWYRRVMGKEIKFLLHFVKESKQDESGMPNNRFLAERTGGTYSTLKVQPAELEDSGVYFCASSFHRGAHEQYFGPGTRLTVT.